These 23 T cell receptor beta chains were all obtained from the same sample, sequenced in a study of T cells after yellow fever vaccination (dated by TCRdb to about 2019). In light of the paper, this sample's treatment or condition label describes: live attenuated yellow fever vaccine strain. The library was produced with 5' RACE. The data were produced on an Illumina NovaSeq 6000. TCRdb reran the public reads through fastp at Q25 and MiXCR, keeping productive beta chains. Every distinct CDR3 protein forms one entry, paired with its most common genes and DNA. The sample table contains 250,000 or so distinct CDR3 sequences; only one count was recorded for approximately 3.8% of them. Around 19% of the sample comes from the top ten. The source material was PBMCs, sampled 15 days after the yellow fever booster vaccination. These receptors originate from a man aged 18 to 29 who received the YFV17D yellow fever vaccine.

This clonotype was seen at least ten times. The chain links TRBV29-1 to TRBJ2-1; perhaps TRBD1 as D (5 bases). The V end was cut by 8 bases, the J end by 6 bases, with 8 bases between. This CDR3 has 10 residues. Germline assignment: CDR1 SQVTM and CDR2 ANQGSEA. DNA of the CDR3: TGCAGCCTAGGGGCCAATGAGCAGTTCTTC. Translating gives CSLGANEQFF.

This clonotype was observed many times. This chain uses TRBV24-1 with TRBJ2-5; no reliable D call. Germline assignment: CDR1 KGHDR and CDR2 SFDVKD. With 9 bases removed from V and 5 bases from J, the gap between germline ends came to 9 bases. This CDR3 has 11 amino acids. In DNA form, the CDR3 reads TGTGCCACCGGATCCACGGAGACCCAGTACTTC. Its protein is CATGSTETQYF.

The CDR3 region is CSASPANQPQHF. CDR3 DNA sequence: TGCAGTGCCTCCCCGGCAAATCAGCCCCAGCATTTT. The J gene is TRBJ1-5, the V gene TRBV20-1; D not resolved. CDR1 DFQATT and CDR2 SNEGSKA come from the germline V gene (reference sequence). The CDR3 has 12 amino acids. Trimming left V 6 bases short and J 4 bases short, with 10 bases between.

This clonotype has at least ten counts. This chain links TRBV7-6 with TRBJ2-5; D is perhaps TRBD1 (5 bases). With 2 bases removed from V and 1 base from J, the gap between germline ends came to 17 bases. CDR3 size: 17 residues. Germline V gene lookup returns CDR1 SGHVS and CDR2 FNYEAQ. The CDR3 region is CASSLMGWGGSQETQYF. DNA of the CDR3: TGTGCCAGCAGCTTAATGGGATGGGGCGGCTCCCAAGAGACCCAGTACTTC.

This clonotype was seen at least ten times. The V gene is TRBV25-1, the J gene TRBJ2-2, with no clear D. The germline V gene has CDR1 MGHDK and CDR2 SYGVNS. V was pared by 5 bases and J by 3 bases, with 10 bases between. The CDR3 has 14 amino acids. The CDR3 DNA reads as TGTGCCAGCAGTTATTCCAGTTACACCGGGGAGCTGTTTTTT. It codes for CASSYSSYTGELFF.

This clonotype was observed many times. The chain employs TRBV4-3 and TRBJ1-1, with TRBD1 as a possible D gene (5 bases). The V and J ends lost 3 bases and 4 bases respectively, with 6 bases between them. CDR1 is LGHNA and CDR2 is YSLEER in the germline V gene. The CDR3 is 12 amino acids. Written as DNA, the CDR3 is TGCGCCAGCAGCCAGAGGGGCACTGAAGCTTTCTTT. Translating gives CASSQRGTEAFF.

This clonotype was observed many times. The chain employs TRBV11-2 and TRBJ2-1, with TRBD2 as a possible D gene (6 bases). Trimming pared 2 bases from V and 5 bases from J, leaving 7 bases between. This CDR3 region has 13 residues. Germline V gene lookup returns CDR1 SGHAT and CDR2 FQNNGV. CDR3 sequence reads: CASSLRLDNEQFF. The DNA of the CDR3 is TGTGCCAGCAGCTTACGACTAGACAATGAGCAGTTCTTC.

This clonotype was detected ten times or more. The V and J genes are TRBV12-3 or TRBV12-4 and TRBJ2-3, with D uncertain. Trimming stripped 4 bases from V and 0 bases from J, with 14 bases between. This CDR3 is built from 16 residues. In DNA form, the CDR3 reads TGTGCCAGCAGTTCCATCGGAGTCGACAGCACAGATACGCAGTATTTT. It specifies CASSSIGVDSTDTQYF.

This clonotype was detected only a few times. The rearrangement links TRBV30 to TRBJ2-1; no firm D call. V was cut by 2 bases and J by 7 bases, with 12 bases left in between. Looked up from germline, CDR1 is GTSNPN and CDR2 is SVGIG (reference sequence). The CDR3 length is 13 residues. As DNA, the CDR3 is TGTGCCTGGAGTACCCCTAACGTGAATGAGCAGTTCTTC. Its translation: CAWSTPNVNEQFF.

The sample holds many counts of this clonotype. The V and J genes are TRBV12-3 or TRBV12-4 and TRBJ2-2; D gene uncertain. The germline V and J ends were trimmed by 2 bases and 7 bases, with 8 bases remaining between them. The CDR3 totals 13 residues. CDR3: CASSLSVDGELFF. CDR3 bases: TGTGCCAGCAGTTTAAGCGTGGACGGGGAGCTGTTTTTT.

This clonotype was picked up many times. The CDR3 reads CSARDALAGGPHEQFF. The CDR3 nucleotides read TGCAGTGCTAGAGATGCGTTGGCGGGGGGGCCACATGAGCAGTTCTTC. V and J are TRBV20-1 and TRBJ2-1; 9 bases are shared with TRBD2. CDR1 and CDR2 (germline): DFQATT, SNEGSKA (reference sequence). With 0 bases clipped from V and 8 bases from J, the junction kept 11 bases outside the gene matches. This CDR3 has 16 amino acids.

This clonotype was observed many times. The chain has TRBV7-9 and TRBJ2-5; D may be TRBD1 (5 bases). The V gene lost 6 bases and the J gene lost 2 bases, with 22 bases spanning the gap. The CDR3 length is 17 residues. Germline V gene lookup returns CDR1 SEHNR and CDR2 FQNEAQ (reference sequence). The CDR3 region has the DNA TGTGCCAGCAGTTCCAGATCGGCTAGACAGCGACAAGAGACCCAGTACTTC. Its translation: CASSSRSARQRQETQYF.

This clonotype was observed at least ten times. The chain is built from TRBV6-2 or TRBV6-3 and TRBJ2-7; D gene ambiguous. Germline V gene data show CDR1 as MNHEY and CDR2 as SVGEGT. The CDR3 covers 11 residues. V shed 3 bases and J shed 8 bases, with 8 bases lying between them. The CDR3 reads CASSYRAKQYF. CDR3 nucleotide sequence: TGTGCCAGCAGTTATCGGGCGAAGCAGTACTTC.

This clonotype was recorded many times. The rearrangement links TRBV28 to TRBJ1-6, with D unclear. Germline lookup yields CDR1 MDHEN and CDR2 SYDVKM. This CDR3 spans 15 amino acids. V lost 7 bases, J lost 3 bases, and 13 bases lay in between. DNA of the CDR3: TGTGCCAGCACCCCCGTCGGAGGCTATAATTCACCCCTCCACTTT. This codes for CASTPVGGYNSPLHF.

In its sample, this clonotype was seen many times. J is TRBJ2-7 and V is TRBV11-2; D is unclear. The CDR3 sequence is 14 residues long. Per the germline V gene, CDR1 is SGHAT and CDR2 is FQNNGV. V was clipped by 2 bases and J by 3 bases, with 11 bases between them. CDR3 amino acids: CASSLSGGRYEQYF. The DNA for the CDR3 is TGTGCCAGCAGCTTAAGTGGTGGCCGCTACGAGCAGTACTTC.

This clonotype was recorded many times. J is TRBJ2-7 and V is TRBV19, with 7 nucleotides matching TRBD1. CDR1 is LNHDA, CDR2 SQIVND, per germline (reference sequence). The CDR3 spans 13 residues. With V trimmed by 7 bases and J by 3 bases, 6 bases remained unmatched. The CDR3 protein is CASKETGHYEQYF. CDR3 bases: TGTGCCAGTAAGGAGACAGGGCACTACGAGCAGTACTTC.

The V call is TRBV13, the J call TRBJ2-7; a weak D match, TRBD1 (6 bases). Per germline, CDR1 PRHDT and CDR2 FYEKMQ (reference sequence). The CDR3 covers 14 residues. V was trimmed by 4 bases and J by 3 bases, leaving 13 bases between them. The CDR3 nucleotides read TGTGCCAGCAGCTCAAGGCCAGGGGTCTACGAGCAGTACTTC. It yields the protein CASSSRPGVYEQYF.

Ten or more counts support this clonotype. V is TRBV5-5 and J is TRBJ2-1; 14 bases are shared with TRBD2. The CDR3 is 17 amino acids. V lost 7 bases and J lost 0; bases outside the gene matches: 6. Germline CDR1 SGHKS, CDR2 YYEKEE (reference sequence). The CDR3 sequence: CASEGLAGGSSYNEQFF. DNA of the CDR3: TGTGCCAGCGAAGGACTAGCGGGGGGATCCTCCTACAATGAGCAGTTCTTC.

This clonotype appeared many times. The CDR3 spells CSARDLGGGPYEQYF. The CDR3 nucleotides are TGCAGTGCTAGAGATCTTGGCGGGGGGCCCTACGAGCAGTACTTC. V usage is TRBV20-1 and J usage is TRBJ2-7; 8 bases are a match to TRBD2. Germline V gene sequence: CDR1 DFQATT, CDR2 SNEGSKA (reference sequence). This CDR3 contains 15 residues. V dropped 0 bases and J dropped 2; count of bases not matched to a gene: 6.

This clonotype was recorded at least ten times. The chain carries TRBV7-9 and TRBJ2-4; 7 positions agree with TRBD1. CDR1 is SEHNR, CDR2 FQNEAQ, per germline (reference sequence). The CDR3 sequence is 19 residues long. Unmatched junction bases numbered 19, after V lost 8 bases and J lost 0 bases. As DNA, the CDR3 is TGTGCCAGCCGCGGTGGGGGACAGACCTTAGATCTAGCCAAAAACATTCAGTACTTC. Translation: CASRGGGQTLDLAKNIQYF.

This clonotype was recorded at least ten times. The V call is TRBV6-5, the J call TRBJ1-2; 11 bases map to TRBD1. Germline assignment: CDR1 MNHEY and CDR2 SVGAGI. Trimming took 4 bases from V and 3 from J; bases not matched to a gene: 4. The CDR3 consists of 15 residues. CDR3 region: CASSWGQGGDYGYTF. The CDR3 DNA reads TGTGCCAGCAGTTGGGGACAGGGGGGAGACTATGGCTACACCTTC.

The sample holds many counts of this clonotype. The genes are TRBV5-1 and TRBJ1-1; 7 bases align to TRBD1. V was pared by 0 bases and J by 1 base, with 3 bases of the junction left unmatched. There are 15 residues in the CDR3. The germline V gene has CDR1 SGHRS and CDR2 YFSETQ. The CDR3 DNA sequence: TGCGCCAGCAGCTTGGATGGGACAGAGAACACTGAAGCTTTCTTT. Its protein product is CASSLDGTENTEAFF. Drawing the rest from reference TRBV5-1 and TRBJ1-1, the complete variable domain is KAGVTQTPRYLIKTRGQQVTLSCSPISGHRSVSWYQQTPGQGLQFLFEYFSETQRNKGNFPGRFSGRQFSNSRSEMNVSTLELGDSALYLCASSLDGTENTEAFFGQGTRLTVV.

This clonotype was seen at least ten times. V is TRBV5-1 and J is TRBJ2-2, with 11 positions matching TRBD1. The V segment lost 4 bases and the J segment 6 bases; nucleotides outside the gene matches: 11. Germline CDR1 is SGHRS and CDR2 is YFSETQ. CDR3 length: 17 residues. CDR3 nucleotides: TGCGCCAGCAGCCCAGCTAGCGGGACAGGGGGAGCCGGGGAGCTGTTTTTT. This sequence encodes CASSPASGTGGAGELFF.